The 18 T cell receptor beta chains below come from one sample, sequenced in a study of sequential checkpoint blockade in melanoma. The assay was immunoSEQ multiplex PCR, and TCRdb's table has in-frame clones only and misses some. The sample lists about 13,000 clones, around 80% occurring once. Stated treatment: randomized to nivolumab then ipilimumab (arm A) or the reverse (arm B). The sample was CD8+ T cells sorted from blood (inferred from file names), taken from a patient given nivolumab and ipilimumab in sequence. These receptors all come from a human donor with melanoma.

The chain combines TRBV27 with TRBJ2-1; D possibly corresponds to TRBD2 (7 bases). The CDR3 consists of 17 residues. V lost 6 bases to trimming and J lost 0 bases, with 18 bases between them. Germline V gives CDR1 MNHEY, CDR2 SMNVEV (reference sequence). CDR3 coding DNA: TGTGCCAGCAGCCGTGGGGGGGCTCGAAGCTCCTACAATGAGCAGTTCTTC. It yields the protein CASSRGGARSSYNEQFF.

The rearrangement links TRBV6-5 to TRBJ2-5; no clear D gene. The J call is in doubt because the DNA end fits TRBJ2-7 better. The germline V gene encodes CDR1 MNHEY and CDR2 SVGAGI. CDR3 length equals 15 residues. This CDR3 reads CATPYLSPVSYEQYF. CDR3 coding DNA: TGTGCTACCCCCTACCTGTCCCCGGTCTCCTACGAGCAGTACTTC.

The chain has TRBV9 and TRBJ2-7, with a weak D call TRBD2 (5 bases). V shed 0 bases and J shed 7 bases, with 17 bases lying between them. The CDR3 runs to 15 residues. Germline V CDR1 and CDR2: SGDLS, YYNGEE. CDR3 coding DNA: TGTGCCAGCAGCGTAGATTGGCTGACTACGTGGGAGCAGTACTTC. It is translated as CASSVDWLTTWEQYF.

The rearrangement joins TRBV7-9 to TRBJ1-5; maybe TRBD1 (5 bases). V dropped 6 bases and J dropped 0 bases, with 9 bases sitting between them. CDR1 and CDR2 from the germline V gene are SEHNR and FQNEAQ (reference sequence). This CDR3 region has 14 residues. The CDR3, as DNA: TGTGCCAGCAGGGGGGGAGATAGCAATCAGCCCCAGCATTTT. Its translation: CASRGGDSNQPQHF.

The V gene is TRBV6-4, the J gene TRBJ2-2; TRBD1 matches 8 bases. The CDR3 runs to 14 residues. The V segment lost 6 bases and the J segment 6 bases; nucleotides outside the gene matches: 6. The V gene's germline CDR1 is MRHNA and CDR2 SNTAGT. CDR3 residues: CASSRTGSAGELFF. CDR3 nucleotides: TGTGCCAGCAGCCGGACAGGGTCCGCCGGGGAGCTGTTTTTT.

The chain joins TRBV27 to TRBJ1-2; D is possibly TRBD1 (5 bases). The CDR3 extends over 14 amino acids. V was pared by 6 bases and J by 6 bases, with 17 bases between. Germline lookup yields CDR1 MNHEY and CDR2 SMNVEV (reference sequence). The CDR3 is CASSPSHAGNGYTF. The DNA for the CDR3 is TGTGCCAGCAGCCCATCCCACGCAGGGAATGGCTACACCTTC.

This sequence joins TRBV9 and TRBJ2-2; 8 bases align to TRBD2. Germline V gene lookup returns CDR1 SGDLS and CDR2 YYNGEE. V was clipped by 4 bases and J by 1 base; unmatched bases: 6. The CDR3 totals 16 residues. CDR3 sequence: CASSPREGVNTGELFF. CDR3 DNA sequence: TGTGCCAGCAGCCCTCGGGAGGGGGTGAACACCGGGGAGCTGTTTTTT. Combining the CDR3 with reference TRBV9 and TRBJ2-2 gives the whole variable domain DSGVTQTPKHLITATGQRVTLRCSPRSGDLSVYWYQQSLDQGLQFLIQYYNGEERAKGNILERFSAQQFPDLHSELNLSSLELGDSALYFCASSPREGVNTGELFFGEGSRLTVL.

As DNA, the CDR3 is TGTGCCACCAGCAGGGGGGGCGGGAGCGAGCAGTACTTC. Residues: CATSRGGGSEQYF. The chain recombines TRBV15 with TRBJ2-7; a possible D gene is TRBD2 (7 bases). There are 13 residues in the CDR3. CDR1 and CDR2 from the germline V gene are LNHNV and YYDKDF (reference sequence). The germline V and J ends were trimmed by 3 bases and 6 bases, with 12 bases remaining between them.

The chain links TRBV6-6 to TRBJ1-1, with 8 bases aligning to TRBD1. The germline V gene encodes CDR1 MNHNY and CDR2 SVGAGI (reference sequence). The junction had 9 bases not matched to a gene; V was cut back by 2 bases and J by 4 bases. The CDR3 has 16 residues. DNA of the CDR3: TGTGCCAGCAGTTACCTATGGACAGGGATCGGCACTGAAGCTTTCTTT. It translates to CASSYLWTGIGTEAFF.

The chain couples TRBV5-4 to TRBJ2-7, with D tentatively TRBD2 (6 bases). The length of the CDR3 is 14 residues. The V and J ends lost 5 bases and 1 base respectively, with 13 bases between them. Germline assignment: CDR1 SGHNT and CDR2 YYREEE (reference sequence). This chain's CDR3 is CASRKFGGSYEQYF. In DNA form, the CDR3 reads TGTGCCAGCAGGAAGTTCGGGGGATCCTACGAGCAGTACTTC.

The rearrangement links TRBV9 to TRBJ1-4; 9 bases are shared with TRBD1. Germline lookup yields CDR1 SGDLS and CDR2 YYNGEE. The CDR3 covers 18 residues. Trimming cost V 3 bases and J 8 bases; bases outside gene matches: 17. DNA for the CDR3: TGTGCCAGCAGCGGGAGGGACAGGGCCGCCGGGGTTGTCGAAAAACTGTTTTTT. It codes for CASSGRDRAAGVVEKLFF.

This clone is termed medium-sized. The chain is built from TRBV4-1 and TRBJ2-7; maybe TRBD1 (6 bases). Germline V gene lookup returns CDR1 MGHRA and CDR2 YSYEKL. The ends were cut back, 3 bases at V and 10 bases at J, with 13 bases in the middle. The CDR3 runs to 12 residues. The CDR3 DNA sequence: TGCGCCAGCAGCCAGGGACACAGGGCTCAGTACTTC. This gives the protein CASSQGHRAQYF.

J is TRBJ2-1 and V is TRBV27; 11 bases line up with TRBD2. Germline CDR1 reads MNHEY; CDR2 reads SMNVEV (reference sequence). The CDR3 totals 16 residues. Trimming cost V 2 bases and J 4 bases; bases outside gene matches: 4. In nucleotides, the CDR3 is TGTGCCAGCAGTTTAACTAGCGGGGGTACATACAATGAGCAGTTCTTC. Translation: CASSLTSGGTYNEQFF.

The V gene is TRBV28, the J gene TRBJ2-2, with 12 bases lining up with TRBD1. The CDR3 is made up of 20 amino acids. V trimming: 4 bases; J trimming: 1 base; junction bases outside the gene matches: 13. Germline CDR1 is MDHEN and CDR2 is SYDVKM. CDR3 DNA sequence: TGTGCCAGCAGTTCTCGAACTCGGGACAGGGGGCATGGGAACACCGGGGAGCTGTTTTTT. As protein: CASSSRTRDRGHGNTGELFF.

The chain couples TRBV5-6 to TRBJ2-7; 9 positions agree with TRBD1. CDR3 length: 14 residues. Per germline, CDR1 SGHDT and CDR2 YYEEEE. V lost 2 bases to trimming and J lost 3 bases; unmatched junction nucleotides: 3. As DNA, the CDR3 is TGTGCCAGCAGCTTCGGGACAGGGCTCTACGAGCAGTACTTC. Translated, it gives CASSFGTGLYEQYF.

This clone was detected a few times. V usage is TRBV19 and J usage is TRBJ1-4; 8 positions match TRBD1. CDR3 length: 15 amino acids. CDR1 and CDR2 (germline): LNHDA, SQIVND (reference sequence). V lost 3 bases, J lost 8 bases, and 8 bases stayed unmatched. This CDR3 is CASSILDRAGEKLFF. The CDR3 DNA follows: TGTGCCAGTAGTATCCTGGACAGGGCGGGAGAAAAACTGTTTTTT.

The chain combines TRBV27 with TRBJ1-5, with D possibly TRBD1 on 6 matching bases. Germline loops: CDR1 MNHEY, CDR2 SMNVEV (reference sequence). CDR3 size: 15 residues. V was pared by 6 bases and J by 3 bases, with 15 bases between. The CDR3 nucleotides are TGTGCCAGCAGCCTGGTACGGACAGTCAATCAGCCCCAGCATTTT. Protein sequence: CASSLVRTVNQPQHF.

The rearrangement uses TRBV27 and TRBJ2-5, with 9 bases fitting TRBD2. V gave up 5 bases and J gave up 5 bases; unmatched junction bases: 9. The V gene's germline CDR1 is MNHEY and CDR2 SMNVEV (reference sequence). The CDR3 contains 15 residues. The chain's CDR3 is CASSPRGGREETQYF. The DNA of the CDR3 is TGTGCCAGCAGTCCGCGGGGGGGCCGAGAGGAGACCCAGTACTTC.